The 26 T cell receptor beta chains listed next were all sequenced from one sample in a study of cytotoxic CD8 clonotypes in ibrutinib-treated CLL. Profiling relied on immunoSEQ multiplex PCR, and the TCRdb table lists in-frame clones only, not all of them. The table lists some 160,000 clones, approximately 77% of them singletons, with around 2% in the top ten. The sequencing used PBMCs, collected after 12 months of ibrutinib treatment. The receptors originated from a human donor with chronic lymphocytic leukemia.

The chain joins TRBV9 to TRBJ2-1; weak D call: TRBD2 (7 bases). V lost 5 bases, J lost 5 bases, and 14 bases lay in between. The CDR3 is 14 amino acids. In germline, CDR1 is SGDLS, CDR2 YYNGEE. CDR3 DNA sequence: TGTGCCAGCAGGAGGGGGAGCGGGAACAATGAGCAGTTCTTC. Protein: CASRRGSGNNEQFF.

V gene TRBV5-6 combines with J gene TRBJ2-2; no reliable D call. There are 15 residues in the CDR3. From germline, CDR1 is SGHDT and CDR2 YYEEEE. The V end was cut by 0 bases, the J end by 1 base, with 7 bases between. The DNA for the CDR3 is TGTGCCAGCAGCTTGGGGCACCGGAACACCGGGGAGCTGTTTTTT. Amino acid sequence: CASSLGHRNTGELFF.

The chain carries TRBV2 and TRBJ2-1, with TRBD2 matching over 15 bases. The CDR3 runs to 15 residues. The V and J ends lost 8 bases and 10 bases, in that order; junction bases with no gene match: 9. Germline assignment: CDR1 SNHLY and CDR2 FYNNEI. The CDR3 DNA follows: TGTGCCAGCGAACCGGGACTAGCGGGAGGAAGGGAGCAGTTCTTC. It codes for CASEPGLAGGREQFF. The variable domain in full, completed from reference TRBV2 and TRBJ2-1, reads EPEVTQTPSHQVTQMGQEVILRCVPISNHLYFYWYRQILGQKVEFLVSFYNNEISEKSEIFDDQFSVERPDGSNFTLKIRSTKLEDSAMYFCASEPGLAGGREQFFGPGTRLTVL.

The sample holds a few counts of this clone. The chain links TRBV5-1 to TRBJ1-2, with TRBD1 matching over 8 bases. CDR1 and CDR2 from the germline V gene are SGHRS and YFSETQ. There are 15 residues in the CDR3. J lost 4 bases, V lost 4 bases, and 9 bases had no gene match. The CDR3 region has the DNA TGCGCCAGCAGCAGCTCAGGGGGCAGGGTCTATGGCTACACCTTC. Protein: CASSSSGGRVYGYTF.

The V gene is TRBV7-2, the J gene TRBJ2-7; 9 nucleotides agree with TRBD1. Germline-derived CDR1 and CDR2 are SGHTA and FQGNSA. The CDR3 is 14 amino acids. Trimming removed 5 bases from V and 5 bases from J; junction bases left unmatched: 7. CDR3: CASSTHRGQNEQYF. The CDR3 nucleotides read TGTGCCAGCAGCACCCACAGGGGGCAGAACGAGCAGTACTTC.

This clone was detected a few times. A read error may produce the germline difference seen at one junction end. V and J are TRBV7-7 and TRBJ2-2; 14 nucleotides line up with TRBD2. The CDR3 contains 15 residues. Germline V gives CDR1 SSHAT, CDR2 FNYEAQ (reference sequence). Here the CDR3 DNA reads TGTGCTAGCAGCGTGGGACTAGCGGGAGACGGGGAGCTGTTTTTT. It translates to CASSVGLAGDGELFF.

V is TRBV6-6 and J is TRBJ2-2; D remains ambiguous. Per the germline V gene, CDR1 is MNHNY and CDR2 is SVGAGI (reference sequence). The CDR3 runs to 11 residues. V shed 6 bases and J shed 4 bases, with 3 bases lying between them. As DNA, the CDR3 is TGTGCCAGCAGGGGCACCGGGGAGCTGTTTTTT. Translating it yields CASRGTGELFF.

The chain couples TRBV6-5 to TRBJ1-1; the D gene is possibly TRBD1 (5 bases). The CDR3 has 14 residues. CDR1 and CDR2 from the germline V gene are MNHEY and SVGAGI. The V and J ends lost 5 bases and 4 bases respectively, with 14 bases between them. This CDR3 is CASSPMQGGTEAFF. CDR3 sequence (DNA): TGTGCCAGCAGTCCCATGCAGGGCGGCACTGAAGCTTTCTTT.

The genes are TRBV11-2 and TRBJ1-4; 7 bases agree with TRBD1. Germline CDR1 and CDR2: SGHAT and FQNNGV. Unmatched junction bases numbered 4, after V lost 4 bases and J lost 5 bases. The CDR3 has 14 amino acids. CDR3 DNA: TGTGCCAGCAGCTCGGGACAGCTAAATGAAAAACTGTTTTTT. It codes for CASSSGQLNEKLFF.

This clone was detected only once. The rearrangement links TRBV9 to TRBJ2-1; the match to TRBD2 covers 12 bases. V lost 0 bases and J lost 13; bases outside the gene matches: 2. Germline V lookup: CDR1 SGDLS, CDR2 YYNGEE. The CDR3 is 13 amino acids. CDR3 in DNA: TGTGCCAGCAGCGTAGCGACTAGCGGGAGTCAGTTCTTC. This translates into CASSVATSGSQFF.

Ten or more counts support this clone. The rearrangement joins TRBV11-3 to TRBJ2-3; the match to TRBD1 covers 7 bases. J lost 5 bases, V lost 6 bases, and 8 bases had no gene match. Looked up from germline, CDR1 is SGHNT and CDR2 is YENEEA. CDR3 size: 14 residues. In nucleotides, the CDR3 is TGTGCCAGCAGTCACGGGACAGTTGTAGATACGCAGTATTTT. Its translation: CASSHGTVVDTQYF.

There are a few counts of this clone. The rearrangement uses TRBV5-1 and TRBJ2-3; D might be TRBD1 (8 bases). This CDR3 region has 17 residues. With 3 bases removed from V and 2 bases from J, the gap between germline ends came to 19 bases. Germline CDR1 and CDR2: SGHRS and YFSETQ. The CDR3 spells CASSSTGGGGPTDTQYF. CDR3 nucleotide sequence: TGCGCCAGCAGCTCCACAGGGGGGGGTGGGCCCACAGATACGCAGTATTTT.

This clone was observed a few times. The chain uses TRBV14 and TRBJ1-4, with D hard to call. The CDR3 runs to 13 residues. Germline CDR1 SGHDN, CDR2 FVKESK. Between the trimmed V and J ends, which lost 4 bases and 8 bases, there was a span of 11 bases. The CDR3 sequence is CASSPSRGEKLFF. The CDR3, as DNA: TGTGCCAGCAGCCCTAGTCGAGGGGAAAAACTGTTTTTT.

This chain links TRBV6-4 with TRBJ2-3; D unresolved. V was cut by 3 bases and J by 4 bases, with 8 bases left in between. This CDR3 region has 13 residues. The germline gives CDR1 MRHNA, CDR2 SNTAGT. The CDR3 sequence: CASSDRVADTQYF. The CDR3 DNA is TGTGCCAGCAGTGATAGGGTTGCAGATACGCAGTATTTT.

The chain links TRBV10-3 to TRBJ1-2; a possible D gene is TRBD1 (6 bases). Germline V CDR1 and CDR2: ENHRY, SYGVKD. CDR3 size: 11 residues. V lost 10 bases to trimming and J lost 4 bases, with 10 bases between them. CDR3 DNA: TGTGCCAACGAGGGGGTCTATGGCTACACCTTC. This gives the protein CANEGVYGYTF.

CDR3 bases: TGCGCCAGCAGCTTCGTCCAGGGAGGCACCGGGGAGCTGTTTTTT. This codes for CASSFVQGGTGELFF. The chain recombines TRBV5-1 with TRBJ2-2, with D possibly TRBD2 on 6 matching bases. Trimming stripped 2 bases from V and 4 bases from J, with 12 bases between. Germline V CDR1 and CDR2: SGHRS, YFSETQ. The CDR3 runs 15 residues.

This clone was recorded only once. This chain joins TRBV27 and TRBJ2-1; 8 bases match TRBD1. This CDR3 is built from 15 residues. CDR1 and CDR2 from the germline V gene are MNHEY and SMNVEV (reference sequence). Trimming cost V 1 base and J 7 bases; bases outside gene matches: 6. The CDR3 nucleotides are TGTGCCAGCAGTTTATATGACAGGGGTTCAAATGAGCAGTTCTTC. It encodes CASSLYDRGSNEQFF.

The chain is built from TRBV4-3 and TRBJ1-1; D call uncertain. Germline V gene sequence: CDR1 LGHNA, CDR2 YSLEER. Trimming removed 0 bases at V and 2 bases at J, with 16 bases between. The CDR3 covers 17 residues. CDR3 loop: CASSQEEDEDPNTEAFF. The CDR3, as DNA: TGCGCCAGCAGCCAAGAGGAGGACGAGGATCCAAACACTGAAGCTTTCTTT.

The genes are TRBV28 and TRBJ1-4; possible D gene TRBD1, 6 bases. Trimming took off 1 base at V and 4 bases at J, with 10 bases between the two ends. This CDR3 region has 15 residues. Germline V gives CDR1 MDHEN, CDR2 SYDVKM. The CDR3 spells CASSLLGGVNEKLFF. The CDR3 DNA sequence: TGTGCCAGCAGTTTATTGGGGGGCGTTAATGAAAAACTGTTTTTT.

This clone was detected a few times. The chain recombines TRBV19 with TRBJ2-1; TRBD2 is a possible D gene (5 bases). Germline assignment: CDR1 LNHDA and CDR2 SQIVND (reference sequence). V lost 4 bases and J 15 bases, leaving 19 bases between the germline ends. The length of the CDR3 is 13 residues. The CDR3 region is CASSTIGLANRFF. CDR3 DNA: TGTGCCAGTAGTACAATCGGCCTAGCTAATCGGTTCTTC.

V usage is TRBV7-9 and J usage is TRBJ1-1, with no clear D. V was clipped by 4 bases and J by 6 bases, with 15 bases between them. Germline lookup yields CDR1 SEHNR and CDR2 FQNEAQ (reference sequence). The CDR3 is 14 residues long. The CDR3 spells CASSSATWVAEAFF. CDR3 bases: TGTGCCAGCAGCTCAGCGACATGGGTCGCTGAAGCTTTCTTT.

The J gene is TRBJ2-3, the V gene TRBV25-1; D is uncertain. CDR3 size: 13 residues. Germline values: CDR1 MGHDK, CDR2 SYGVNS. The V and J ends lost 3 bases and 3 bases respectively, with 7 bases between them. The CDR3 spells CASSEYGTDTQYF. The CDR3 DNA sequence: TGTGCCAGCAGTGAGTATGGTACAGATACGCAGTATTTT.

The chain recombines TRBV7-2 with TRBJ1-5; D ambiguous. Germline V gene data show CDR1 as SGHTA and CDR2 as FQGNSA. The CDR3 is 15 amino acids. V was pared by 0 bases and J by 0 bases, with 6 bases between. The CDR3 DNA sequence: TGTGCCAGCAGCTTAGCGGGTTATAGCAATCAGCCCCAGCATTTT. The encoded protein is CASSLAGYSNQPQHF.

This clone was picked up a small number of times. This sequence joins TRBV6-5 and TRBJ1-4; D might be TRBD1 (5 bases). Trimming stripped 8 bases from V and 6 bases from J, with 16 bases between. Germline-derived CDR1 and CDR2 are MNHEY and SVGAGI. CDR3 size: 14 residues. In DNA form, the CDR3 reads TGTGCCAGCCACGCGGAGGGGAACTATGAAAAACTGTTTTTT. Its protein product is CASHAEGNYEKLFF.

V and J are TRBV9 and TRBJ1-3; maybe TRBD1 (6 bases). This CDR3 has 17 amino acids. The V and J ends lost 4 bases and 4 bases respectively, with 21 bases between them. The germline V gene has CDR1 SGDLS and CDR2 YYNGEE. The CDR3 DNA reads as TGTGCCAGCAGCCCCCTGACGGGGGGGCTGGGAGGAAACACCATATATTTT. This sequence encodes CASSPLTGGLGGNTIYF.

CDR3 nucleotides: TGTGCCAGCAGCAGACAGGGGGCGAGCGGCCTAGGTAATGAGCAGTTCTTC. The encoded protein is CASSRQGASGLGNEQFF. V is TRBV21-1 and J is TRBJ2-1; the listed D gene, TRBD1, was not tested against the DNA. TRBV21-1 constitutes a pseudogene. The CDR3 is 17 residues long.